The rows below give T cell receptor beta chains drawn from one sample of a study of blood T cell repertoires in COVID-19. Produced via immunoSEQ multiplex PCR; TCRdb's table is partial and in-frame only. The repertoire consists of 120,000 to 150,000 clones, with roughly 80% occurring once and the leading ten covering about 3%. The source material was peripheral blood. These receptors were obtained from a woman in her thirties or forties with active or convalescent COVID-19. The CDR3 runs from the conserved cysteine through the conserved F or W. Fields, in order: clone size, J gene, V gene, D gene, CDR3 protein, CDR3 DNA. The D gene is left open where the match is weak. Clone size is shown for a subset of rows, as once, few, many or a class of expanded clone.

clone size: few
J gene: TRBJ2-7
V gene: TRBV28
D gene: TRBD2
CDR3 protein: CAIREGFEQYF
CDR3 DNA: TGTGCCATCAGGGAGGGATTCGAGCAGTACTTC

clone size: -
J gene: TRBJ1-2
V gene: TRBV6-5
D gene: -
CDR3 protein: CASFRPLEGGYTF
CDR3 DNA: TGTGCCAGCTTCAGACCCCTAGAAGGCGGCTACACCTTC

clone size: -
J gene: TRBJ2-3
V gene: TRBV5-1
D gene: TRBD2
CDR3 protein: CASSTYSGGGTDTQYF
CDR3 DNA: TGCGCCAGCAGCACCTATAGCGGGGGAGGCACAGATACGCAGTATTTT

clone size: -
J gene: TRBJ1-1
V gene: TRBV6-5
D gene: -
CDR3 protein: CASSSLRGGAEAFF
CDR3 DNA: TGTGCCAGCAGTTCCTTACGCGGGGGGGCGGAAGCTTTCTTT

clone size: -
J gene: TRBJ1-2
V gene: TRBV5-1
D gene: TRBD1
CDR3 protein: CASSLAGTGRGYTF
CDR3 DNA: TGCGCCAGCAGCTTGGCCGGGACAGGGCGCGGCTACACCTTC

clone size: -
J gene: TRBJ1-1
V gene: TRBV29-1
D gene: -
CDR3 protein: CSVQNGGVTEAFF
CDR3 DNA: TGCAGCGTTCAAAATGGGGGGGTTACTGAAGCTTTCTTT

clone size: once
J gene: TRBJ2-3
V gene: TRBV7-2
D gene: -
CDR3 protein: CASRGAAQTDTQYF
CDR3 DNA: TGTGCCAGCAGAGGGGCGGCCCAAACAGATACGCAGTATTTT

clone size: -
J gene: TRBJ1-3
V gene: TRBV5-4
D gene: -
CDR3 protein: CASSSGGSGNTIYF
CDR3 DNA: TGTGCCAGCAGCTCCGGGGGGTCCGGAAACACCATATATTTT

clone size: -
J gene: TRBJ2-1
V gene: TRBV5-4
D gene: -
CDR3 protein: CASAGGQSSYNEQFF
CDR3 DNA: TGTGCCAGCGCTGGGGGCCAGAGCTCCTACAATGAGCAGTTCTTC

clone size: once
J gene: TRBJ2-5
V gene: TRBV15
D gene: -
CDR3 protein: CATSRGKAGALVVGETQYF
CDR3 DNA: TGTGCCACCAGCAGAGGGAAGGCAGGGGCCCTGGTAGTGGGAGAGACCCAGTACTTC

clone size: -
J gene: TRBJ1-1
V gene: TRBV11-3
D gene: TRBD1
CDR3 protein: CASSPTGLGTEAFF
CDR3 DNA: TGTGCCAGCAGCCCGACAGGGCTGGGCACTGAAGCTTTCTTT

clone size: -
J gene: TRBJ2-1
V gene: TRBV28
D gene: -
CDR3 protein: CASRGLVYEQFF
CDR3 DNA: TGTGCCAGCAGGGGGCTAGTCTATGAGCAGTTCTTC

clone size: -
J gene: TRBJ2-1
V gene: TRBV6-5
D gene: TRBD2
CDR3 protein: CAVTLAGRDEQFF
CDR3 DNA: TGTGCCGTTACTCTAGCGGGGAGAGATGAGCAGTTCTTC

clone size: once
J gene: TRBJ2-3
V gene: TRBV6-1
D gene: -
CDR3 protein: CASSEGEGGWNSADTQYF
CDR3 DNA: TGTGCCAGCAGTGAAGGGGAGGGGGGATGGAACTCGGCAGATACGCAGTATTTT

clone size: -
J gene: TRBJ1-2
V gene: TRBV28
D gene: TRBD1
CDR3 protein: CASRVDRGHPINYGYTF
CDR3 DNA: TGTGCCAGCAGAGTAGACAGGGGGCACCCCATTAACTATGGCTACACCTTC

clone size: -
J gene: TRBJ1-2
V gene: TRBV2
D gene: TRBD1
CDR3 protein: CASIPRTGGYGYTF
CDR3 DNA: TGTGCCAGCATACCCCGGACAGGCGGCTATGGCTACACCTTC

clone size: -
J gene: TRBJ2-3
V gene: TRBV24-1
D gene: -
CDR3 protein: CATSDFPGGGGTDTQYF
CDR3 DNA: TGTGCCACCAGTGATTTCCCAGGGGGAGGCGGCACAGATACGCAGTATTTT

clone size: -
J gene: TRBJ2-3
V gene: TRBV27
D gene: -
CDR3 protein: CASSLQTSDTQYF
CDR3 DNA: TGTGCCAGCAGTTTACAGACATCGGATACGCAGTATTTT

clone size: -
J gene: TRBJ1-1
V gene: TRBV29-1
D gene: TRBD1
CDR3 protein: CSVLRGALSPEAFF
CDR3 DNA: TGCAGCGTGCTCAGGGGGGCGCTTTCTCCTGAAGCTTTCTTT

clone size: once
J gene: TRBJ1-2
V gene: TRBV6-5
D gene: TRBD1
CDR3 protein: CASNPGQINYGYTF
CDR3 DNA: TGTGCCAGCAACCCGGGACAGATCAACTATGGCTACACCTTC

clone size: -
J gene: TRBJ2-2
V gene: TRBV3-1/TRBV3-2
D gene: TRBD1
CDR3 protein: CASSRQGSGELFF
CDR3 DNA: TGTGCCAGCAGCCGACAGGGATCCGGGGAGCTGTTTTTT

clone size: -
J gene: TRBJ1-1
V gene: TRBV30
D gene: -
CDR3 protein: CAWSPDRNTEAFF
CDR3 DNA: TGTGCCTGGAGCCCGGACAGGAACACTGAAGCTTTCTTT

clone size: -
J gene: TRBJ2-7
V gene: TRBV7-2
D gene: TRBD1
CDR3 protein: CASSLGGFRDSDYEQYF
CDR3 DNA: TGTGCCAGCAGCTTAGGGGGCTTCCGGGACAGTGACTACGAGCAGTACTTC

clone size: -
J gene: TRBJ1-1
V gene: TRBV7-2
D gene: -
CDR3 protein: CASSLRGGRTEAFF
CDR3 DNA: TGTGCCAGCAGCTTACGCGGGGGTCGGACTGAAGCTTTCTTT

clone size: -
J gene: TRBJ1-2
V gene: TRBV27
D gene: TRBD1
CDR3 protein: CASSFHRSPGQGAHYDGYTF
CDR3 DNA: TGTGCCAGCAGTTTCCACAGATCACCGGGACAGGGGGCGCATTACGATGGCTACACCTTC

clone size: -
J gene: TRBJ1-5
V gene: TRBV27
D gene: TRBD1
CDR3 protein: CASSRYTGGNNQPQHF
CDR3 DNA: TGTGCCAGCAGTCGATATACAGGGGGAAACAATCAGCCCCAGCATTTT

clone size: -
J gene: TRBJ2-4
V gene: TRBV9
D gene: -
CDR3 protein: CASSPRLRSGNIQYF
CDR3 DNA: TGTGCCAGCAGCCCTCGGTTGAGATCGGGAAACATTCAGTACTTC

clone size: -
J gene: TRBJ2-1
V gene: TRBV28
D gene: TRBD2
CDR3 protein: CASRNGGRLDEQFF
CDR3 DNA: TGTGCCAGCCGGAATGGCGGGAGATTGGATGAGCAGTTCTTC

clone size: -
J gene: TRBJ2-1
V gene: TRBV4-1
D gene: TRBD2
CDR3 protein: CASSQETSGYYNEQFF
CDR3 DNA: TGCGCCAGCAGCCAAGAAACTAGCGGATACTACAATGAGCAGTTCTTC

clone size: -
J gene: TRBJ1-2
V gene: TRBV29-1
D gene: -
CDR3 protein: CSVEGRGWGNYGYTF
CDR3 DNA: TGCAGCGTTGAAGGCAGGGGATGGGGTAACTATGGCTACACCTTC

clone size: -
J gene: TRBJ1-4
V gene: TRBV20-1
D gene: TRBD1
CDR3 protein: CSASRQGAFGEKLFF
CDR3 DNA: TGCAGTGCTAGTCGACAGGGGGCCTTTGGTGAAAAACTGTTTTTT

clone size: few
J gene: TRBJ2-2
V gene: TRBV11-3
D gene: TRBD1
CDR3 protein: CASSRVGRSTGGKTGELFF
CDR3 DNA: TGTGCCAGCAGCCGAGTGGGAAGGTCGACAGGGGGCAAAACCGGGGAGCTGTTTTTT

clone size: -
J gene: TRBJ1-4
V gene: TRBV9
D gene: TRBD1
CDR3 protein: CASSVAPGQPNEKLFF
CDR3 DNA: TGTGCCAGCAGCGTAGCCCCGGGACAGCCTAATGAAAAACTGTTTTTT

clone size: -
J gene: TRBJ2-1
V gene: TRBV3-1/TRBV3-2
D gene: TRBD1
CDR3 protein: CASSHTGVHNEQFF
CDR3 DNA: TGTGCCAGCAGCCATACAGGGGTCCACAATGAGCAGTTCTTC

clone size: -
J gene: TRBJ2-1
V gene: TRBV6-2/TRBV6-3
D gene: TRBD2
CDR3 protein: CASSPPGLGAPEQFF
CDR3 DNA: TGTGCCAGCAGCCCACCGGGACTAGGGGCGCCGGAGCAGTTCTTC

clone size: -
J gene: TRBJ2-2
V gene: TRBV7-2
D gene: -
CDR3 protein: CASRGGRTGELFF
CDR3 DNA: TGTGCCAGCAGAGGTGGGCGCACCGGGGAGCTGTTTTTT

clone size: once
J gene: TRBJ2-2
V gene: TRBV7-7
D gene: -
CDR3 protein: CASSPGLTNTGELFF
CDR3 DNA: TGTGCCAGCAGCCCCGGACTAACGAACACCGGGGAGCTGTTTTTT

clone size: -
J gene: TRBJ2-3
V gene: TRBV7-9
D gene: -
CDR3 protein: CAKSGGTTDTQYF
CDR3 DNA: TGTGCTAAAAGTGGGGGGACCACAGATACGCAGTATTTT

clone size: -
J gene: TRBJ2-1
V gene: TRBV6-5
D gene: TRBD2
CDR3 protein: CASSYASGSSNEQFF
CDR3 DNA: TGTGCCAGCAGTTACGCTAGCGGGAGTTCCAATGAGCAGTTCTTC

clone size: -
J gene: TRBJ2-1
V gene: TRBV5-1
D gene: TRBD1
CDR3 protein: CASSLAPQGAQGNEQFF
CDR3 DNA: TGCGCCAGCAGCTTGGCCCCACAGGGGGCGCAGGGCAATGAGCAGTTCTTC

clone size: -
J gene: TRBJ1-5
V gene: TRBV19
D gene: -
CDR3 protein: CASSIQRATQNQPQHF
CDR3 DNA: TGTGCCAGTAGTATACAGAGGGCCACTCAAAATCAGCCCCAGCATTTT

clone size: -
J gene: TRBJ2-3
V gene: TRBV7-2
D gene: TRBD2
CDR3 protein: CASSFSGRRTDTQYF
CDR3 DNA: TGTGCCAGCAGCTTTAGCGGGAGGCGCACAGATACGCAGTATTTT

clone size: -
J gene: TRBJ1-4
V gene: TRBV5-3
D gene: -
CDR3 protein: CARRDRGNEKLFF
CDR3 DNA: TGTGCCAGAAGGGACCGGGGGAATGAAAAACTGTTTTTT

clone size: -
J gene: TRBJ1-1
V gene: TRBV10-1
D gene: TRBD1
CDR3 protein: CASRRDRSNTEAFF
CDR3 DNA: TGCGCCAGCAGGCGGGACAGATCGAACACTGAAGCTTTCTTT

clone size: -
J gene: TRBJ2-3
V gene: TRBV2
D gene: TRBD1
CDR3 protein: CAVRQGKLTDTQYF
CDR3 DNA: TGTGCCGTACGACAGGGCAAACTCACAGATACGCAGTATTTT

clone size: -
J gene: TRBJ1-4
V gene: TRBV5-1
D gene: TRBD1
CDR3 protein: CASSLSGQGNEKLFF
CDR3 DNA: TGCGCCAGCAGCTTATCGGGACAGGGGAATGAAAAACTGTTTTTT

clone size: -
J gene: TRBJ1-5
V gene: TRBV5-6
D gene: -
CDR3 protein: CASSLAQGNQPQHF
CDR3 DNA: TGTGCCAGCAGCTTGGCTCAGGGCAATCAGCCCCAGCATTTT

clone size: -
J gene: TRBJ2-1
V gene: TRBV28
D gene: TRBD1
CDR3 protein: CASTPSDRNHEQFF
CDR3 DNA: TGTGCCAGCACCCCTTCGGACAGGAACCATGAGCAGTTCTTC

clone size: -
J gene: TRBJ1-2
V gene: TRBV28
D gene: -
CDR3 protein: CASSFRPDNLYGYTF
CDR3 DNA: TGTGCCAGCAGTTTCCGTCCCGACAACCTCTATGGCTACACCTTC

clone size: -
J gene: TRBJ2-1
V gene: TRBV15
D gene: TRBD2
CDR3 protein: CATSRGVTSGYRIAYNEQFF
CDR3 DNA: TGTGCCACCAGCAGAGGCGTGACTAGCGGCTATCGCATAGCCTACAATGAGCAGTTCTTC

clone size: -
J gene: TRBJ1-1
V gene: TRBV5-6
D gene: -
CDR3 protein: CASSLDGEGMNTEAFF
CDR3 DNA: TGTGCCAGCAGCTTGGACGGGGAGGGAATGAACACTGAAGCTTTCTTT